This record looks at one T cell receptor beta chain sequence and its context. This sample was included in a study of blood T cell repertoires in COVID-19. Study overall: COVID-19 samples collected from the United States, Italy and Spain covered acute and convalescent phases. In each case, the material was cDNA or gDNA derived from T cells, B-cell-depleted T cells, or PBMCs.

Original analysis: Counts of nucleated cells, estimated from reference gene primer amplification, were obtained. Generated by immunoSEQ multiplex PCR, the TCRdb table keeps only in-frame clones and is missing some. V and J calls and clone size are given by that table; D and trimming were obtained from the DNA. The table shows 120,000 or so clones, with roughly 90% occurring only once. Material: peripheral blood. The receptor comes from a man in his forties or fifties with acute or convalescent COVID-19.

The CDR3 reads CASSQKLGPFEQYF. CDR3 DNA sequence: TGTGCCAGCAGCCAAAAACTAGGGCCCTTCGAGCAGTACTTC. The chain couples TRBV3-1 (or the pseudogene TRBV3-2) to TRBJ2-7; TRBD2 is a possible D gene (5 bases). This CDR3 region has 14 residues. The germline CDR1 and CDR2 sequences are LGHDT and YNNKEL (reference sequence). Trimming cost V 2 bases and J 6 bases, with 14 bases left between them.